This paragraph covers one T cell receptor (beta chain) sequence. Its specificity is unknown. This specimen comes from a study of CD8+ T cells in alopecia areata. Study-level findings and limits: Lesional scalp displayed greater clonality than normal scalp, most notably in alopecia totalis/universalis. Scalp sequencing also captures normal skin's resident alphabeta T cells.

The CDR3 totals 14 residues. Trimming shortened V by 2 bases and J by 9 bases, and 15 bases separated the two germline ends. The germline V gene encodes CDR1 SGHDT and CDR2 YYEEEE. Sequencing templates came from extracted RNA that was reverse transcribed into cDNA. Method: immunoSEQ multiplex PCR; TCRdb's copy keeps in-frame clones and lacks some. The table has 180,000 or so clones, 58% seen once. Treatment noted: oral pan-JAK inhibitor, 5-10 mg twice daily. Collected material from alopecia areata patients comprised lesional scalp punch biopsies and peripheral blood. Starting from PBMCs, sorting isolated CD4+ and CD8+ T cells.

The sequence came from a human donor with alopecia areata. V gene TRBV5-6 combines with J gene TRBJ2-1; no definite D call. The material was CD4+ T cells sorted from blood, obtained at week 24, from a patient treated with tofacitinib. As DNA, the CDR3 is TGTGCCAGCAGCTTAAGGGCCAGCCACGGTGAGCAGTTCTTC. This codes for CASSLRASHGEQFF.